A few counts support the clone carrying this T cell receptor beta chain. Antigen unknown. MiXCR, run by TCRdb on the RT-PCR reads, gives a single entry per CDR3 protein. The data hold under 950,000 distinct CDR3 sequences, with 21% observed a single time. These data belong to a study of response to subunit inactivated influenza vaccine. Germline lookup yields CDR1 MNHEY and CDR2 SMNVEV (reference sequence). The trim removed 6 bases at V and 3 bases at J, leaving 10 bases unmatched. The CDR3 has 18 amino acids. Findings and caveats of the study: New T cells are recruited in small numbers by each seasonal influenza vaccination, according to the authors' suggestion.

The chain recombines TRBV27 with TRBJ2-1; TRBD2 aligns across 14 bases. The sequence was collected from a man aged 50-60 years who received an inactivated influenza vaccine. The sample consisted of PBMCs from blood, taken around 5 days after vaccination. This CDR3 reads CASSPGLAGAGRYNEQFF. DNA of the CDR3: TGTGCCAGCAGCCCGGGACTAGCGGGAGCGGGTCGCTACAATGAGCAGTTCTTC.